This paragraph reports one T cell receptor (beta chain). Its matching antigen is unknown. This record belongs to a study of T cell responses to AZD1222 COVID-19 vaccine. Study conclusions and caveats: Two doses of AZD1222 preceded a rise in Spike-specific TCR breadth and depth. The sample set comprised mostly white British donors with more females, and clonal diversity was possibly underestimated. Spike-spanning, vaccine-associated CD4 TCRs were dominant at 160-218 and 743-854. The study identified only a handful of AZD1222 recipients as seropositive at baseline.

The ends were cut back, 6 bases at V and 3 bases at J, with 14 bases in the middle. The CDR3 is 14 amino acids. The germline V gene encodes CDR1 MRHNA and CDR2 SNTAGT. The method was immunoSEQ multiplex PCR; TCRdb's version includes in-frame clones alone and lacks a portion of them. The repertoire holds about 130,000 clones, with just over 85% as singletons. The TCR was taken from an adult in good health. The chain links TRBV6-4 to TRBJ1-1, with D perhaps TRBD1 (6 bases). Here the sequenced sample was peripheral blood, taken on day 0 of AZD1222 vaccination. The CDR3 region has the DNA TGTGCCAGCAGACAGGGATCAAGGGACACTGAAGCTTTCTTT. Translating gives CASRQGSRDTEAFF.